One sample yielded the 4 T cell receptor beta chains listed below, sequenced in a study of blood T cell repertoires in COVID-19. Using immunoSEQ multiplex PCR, the repertoire was profiled, and TCRdb retains in-frame clones only, with some absent. Altogether 250,000 or so clones are present, more than 75% being singletons, with the ten largest covering about 8.6%. The sequenced sample was peripheral blood. The receptors here all came from a man in his forties or fifties with active or convalescent COVID-19.

This sequence joins TRBV19 and TRBJ1-4; D is unclear. The germline V and J ends were trimmed by 3 bases and 8 bases, with 7 bases remaining between them. Germline CDR1 is LNHDA and CDR2 is SQIVND (reference sequence). This CDR3 region has 12 residues. The CDR3 DNA is TGTGCCAGTAGTATCGGAGAAGAAAAACTGTTTTTT. This encodes CASSIGEEKLFF.

This clone has only a few counts. The chain is built from TRBV7-9 and TRBJ1-5; D gene uncertain. In germline, CDR1 is SEHNR, CDR2 FQNEAQ (reference sequence). V was pared by 5 bases and J by 5 bases, with 7 bases between. The CDR3 spans 12 residues. The CDR3 loop reads CASSRGDQPQHF. The CDR3 DNA follows: TGTGCCAGCAGCCGTGGAGATCAGCCCCAGCATTTT.

The chain joins TRBV7-2 to TRBJ1-2; 7 bases line up with TRBD1. J was trimmed by 2 bases and V by 5 bases; bases with no gene match: 5. Germline V gene lookup returns CDR1 SGHTA and CDR2 FQGNSA. The CDR3 covers 14 residues. The CDR3 DNA reads TGTGCCAGCAGCCCTCCGGGACAGAACTATGGCTACACCTTC. It specifies CASSPPGQNYGYTF.

This clone is a singleton in its sample. V is TRBV15 and J is TRBJ2-1; TRBD1 aligns across 9 bases. V shed 0 bases, J shed 4 bases, and the junction held 4 bases outside the gene matches. CDR3 length: 16 amino acids. Germline V gene sequence: CDR1 LNHNV, CDR2 YYDKDF (reference sequence). The chain's CDR3 is CATSRELQGAYNEQFF. The CDR3 region has the DNA TGTGCCACCAGCAGAGAGCTACAGGGGGCATACAATGAGCAGTTCTTC.